The 23 T cell receptor beta chains given below trace back to one sample, sequenced in a study of blood T cell repertoires in COVID-19. Sequenced by immunoSEQ multiplex PCR; TCRdb stores in-frame clones only, minus some. The sample yields just over 300,000 clones, approximately 90% seen once. Sequenced material: PBMCs or T cells enriched from blood (not recorded which). These receptor sequences come from a young man who had recovered from COVID-19.

V gene TRBV7-2 combines with J gene TRBJ1-5; the match to TRBD1 covers 9 bases. Germline V gives CDR1 SGHTA, CDR2 FQGNSA. Trimming cost V 3 bases and J 5 bases; bases outside gene matches: 5. CDR3 length equals 15 residues. The CDR3 sequence is CASSFRGQGYQPQHF. In DNA, the CDR3 is TGTGCCAGCAGCTTCCGTGGACAGGGGTATCAGCCCCAGCATTTT. Together with reference TRBV7-2 and TRBJ1-5, the CDR3 gives the full variable domain: GAGVSQSPSNKVTEKGKDVELRCDPISGHTALYWYRQSLGQGLEFLIYFQGNSAPDKSGLPSDRFSAERTGGSVSTLTIQRTQQEDSAVYLCASSFRGQGYQPQHFGDGTRLSIL.

In DNA form, the CDR3 reads TGTGCCAGCAGCGGGGGACTAGCGTTTAACATTCAGTACTTC. It specifies CASSGGLAFNIQYF. This rearrangement joins TRBV11-2 to TRBJ2-4; 10 bases are shared with TRBD2. The CDR3 totals 14 residues. The germline CDR1 and CDR2 sequences are SGHAT and FQNNGV. With 5 bases clipped from V and 7 bases from J, the junction kept 5 bases outside the gene matches.

The table lists this clone with a few counts. The rearrangement uses TRBV14 and TRBJ2-5; 12 positions agree with TRBD2. Unmatched junction bases numbered 10, after V lost 3 bases and J lost 5 bases. The CDR3 sequence is 17 residues long. Germline values: CDR1 SGHDN, CDR2 FVKESK. Here the CDR3 DNA reads TGTGCCAGCAGCCAGCACCTAGCGGGGGGGCCAGCGGAGACCCAGTACTTC. Protein sequence: CASSQHLAGGPAETQYF.

The chain joins TRBV5-1 to TRBJ2-1; maybe TRBD1 (6 bases). The CDR3 loop spans 16 amino acids. CDR1 SGHRS and CDR2 YFSETQ come from the germline V gene. The V gene lost 0 bases and the J gene lost 3 bases, with 13 bases spanning the gap. This chain's CDR3 is CASSLVSGAIYNEQFF. Written as DNA, the CDR3 is TGCGCCAGCAGCTTGGTTTCAGGGGCCATCTACAATGAGCAGTTCTTC.

The chain is built from TRBV11-3 and TRBJ1-1, with TRBD1 matching over 7 bases. This CDR3 contains 14 residues. The V segment lost 5 bases and the J segment 4 bases; nucleotides outside the gene matches: 7. Per the germline V gene, CDR1 is SGHNT and CDR2 is YENEEA. CDR3 DNA: TGTGCCAGCAGCAAAAGGGGACAGCCCACTGAAGCTTTCTTT. Its protein is CASSKRGQPTEAFF.

This clone was counted once. This chain uses TRBV7-8 with TRBJ1-1; a weak D match, TRBD1 (5 bases). CDR3 size: 13 residues. The germline gives CDR1 SGHVS, CDR2 FQNEAQ. The V gene lost 4 bases and the J gene lost 6 bases, with 12 bases spanning the gap. The CDR3 region has the DNA TGTGCCAGCAGCTACACAGGTTGGGCTGAAGCTTTCTTT. Its translation: CASSYTGWAEAFF.

The chain couples TRBV19 to TRBJ2-5; maybe TRBD1 (5 bases). Trimming pared 5 bases from V and 2 bases from J, leaving 15 bases between. The CDR3 covers 15 residues. Looked up from germline, CDR1 is LNHDA and CDR2 is SQIVND (reference sequence). The CDR3 bases are TGTGCCAGTAGTCCTCGACAAGGGGTTCAAGAGACCCAGTACTTC. Its protein product is CASSPRQGVQETQYF.

This chain uses TRBV4-1 with TRBJ2-5; D not certain. Looked up from germline, CDR1 is MGHRA and CDR2 is YSYEKL. The CDR3 runs 14 residues. V lost 1 base to trimming and J lost 3 bases, with 9 bases between them. Here the CDR3 DNA reads TGCGCCAGCAGCCAAGGGCAGGTGGAAGAGACCCAGTACTTC. Amino acid sequence: CASSQGQVEETQYF.

In DNA, the CDR3 is TGTGCCAGCAGCCCGGACAAGCGGGAGGGCCTCACCGGGGAGCTGTTTTTT. This codes for CASSPDKREGLTGELFF. The J gene is TRBJ2-2, the V gene TRBV3-1 (or the pseudogene TRBV3-2); 10 positions match TRBD2. The germline V gene has CDR1 LGHDT and CDR2 YNNKEL (reference sequence). CDR3 length: 17 residues. V lost 4 bases to trimming and J lost 4 bases; unmatched junction nucleotides: 9.

J is TRBJ1-4 and V is TRBV4-1; D possibly corresponds to TRBD1 (6 bases). The V and J ends lost 0 bases and 4 bases respectively, with 15 bases between them. CDR1 is MGHRA and CDR2 is YSYEKL in the germline V gene. This CDR3 has 17 amino acids. Here the CDR3 DNA reads TGCGCCAGCAGCCAAGATCCAGGGGCAGTGCTTAATGAAAAACTGTTTTTT. Translation: CASSQDPGAVLNEKLFF.

The V call is TRBV27, the J call TRBJ2-3; 7 bases align to TRBD1. The CDR3 runs 15 residues. Germline V gives CDR1 MNHEY, CDR2 SMNVEV (reference sequence). The V gene end was trimmed by 4 bases and the J gene end by 2 bases; junction bases not matched to a gene: 6. The CDR3 loop is CASSSPGGSTDTQYF. The CDR3 region has the DNA TGTGCCAGCAGTTCCCCAGGGGGTTCCACAGATACGCAGTATTTT.

The rearrangement links TRBV3-1 (or the pseudogene TRBV3-2) to TRBJ2-1, with 9 bases that match TRBD1. The CDR3 totals 17 residues. V shed 1 base and J 6 bases; nucleotides not matched to a gene: 10. The germline V gene has CDR1 LGHDT and CDR2 YNNKEL (reference sequence). CDR3 nucleotide sequence: TGTGCCAGCAGCCAAGGCGTGGGGGGGACAGGGAGCAATGAGCAGTTCTTC. Its protein is CASSQGVGGTGSNEQFF.

The V gene is TRBV19, the J gene TRBJ2-5, with TRBD2 identical over 14 bases. The CDR3 spans 16 residues. Germline loops: CDR1 LNHDA, CDR2 SQIVND (reference sequence). Trimming cost V 8 bases and J 5 bases; bases outside gene matches: 10. Here the CDR3 DNA reads TGTGCCAGTCGTCGACTAGCGGGAGGGACGACGGAGACCCAGTACTTC. Protein product: CASRRLAGGTTETQYF.

The genes are TRBV25-1 and TRBJ2-5, with 8 bases fitting TRBD1. CDR3 size: 14 residues. CDR1 is MGHDK and CDR2 is SYGVNS in the germline V gene. The junction had 6 bases not matched to a gene; V was cut back by 4 bases and J by 5 bases. The CDR3 DNA is TGTGCCAGCAGTGCTCAGGGGGCATTGGAGACCCAGTACTTC. Residues: CASSAQGALETQYF.

The chain has TRBV11-3 and TRBJ1-1; 9 bases are shared with TRBD1. This CDR3 has 14 amino acids. The germline gives CDR1 SGHNT, CDR2 YENEEA. V lost 4 bases to trimming and J lost 2 bases; unmatched junction nucleotides: 2. The CDR3 region has the DNA TGTGCCAGCAGCTCGGACAGGGGTAACACTGAAGCTTTCTTT. Protein sequence: CASSSDRGNTEAFF.

This clone was seen a handful of times. The chain combines TRBV11-2 with TRBJ2-7; D is possibly TRBD2 (5 bases). This CDR3 region has 14 residues. Germline CDR1 reads SGHAT; CDR2 reads FQNNGV. Trimming cost V 5 bases and J 0 bases, with 11 bases left between them. The CDR3 loop is CASSRERSSYEQYF. CDR3 DNA: TGTGCCAGCAGCAGGGAGCGGTCCTCCTACGAGCAGTACTTC.

The rearrangement uses TRBV19 and TRBJ1-5; unclear D gene. The CDR3 runs 16 residues. The ends were cut back, 3 bases at V and 7 bases at J, with 19 bases in the middle. Germline V CDR1 and CDR2: LNHDA, SQIVND (reference sequence). The CDR3 spells CASSIYVVTVAQPQHF. CDR3 DNA: TGTGCCAGTAGTATCTATGTGGTCACCGTCGCGCAGCCCCAGCATTTT.

The V call is TRBV20-1, the J call TRBJ2-7; 7 nucleotides align to TRBD1. This CDR3 spans 13 amino acids. Germline CDR1 and CDR2: DFQATT and SNEGSKA (reference sequence). Trimming cost V 3 bases and J 6 bases; bases outside gene matches: 8. The CDR3 nucleotides are TGCAGTGCTAGTTGGACAGGTCGGGGCGAGCAGTACTTC. Residues: CSASWTGRGEQYF.

The rearrangement joins TRBV7-9 to TRBJ2-6; weak D call: TRBD1 (5 bases). Germline V CDR1 and CDR2: SEHNR, FQNEAQ (reference sequence). Trimming shortened V by 6 bases and J by 2 bases, and 20 bases separated the two germline ends. CDR3 length: 18 amino acids. DNA of the CDR3: TGTGCCAGCAGTAACTTAGGCAGGGAAGTAGCTGGGGCCAACGTCCTGACTTTC. It codes for CASSNLGREVAGANVLTF.

This rearrangement joins TRBV10-3 to TRBJ1-5; D remains unclear. CDR1 ENHRY and CDR2 SYGVKD come from the germline V gene. This CDR3 comprises 12 residues. Trimming left V 2 bases short and J 9 bases short, with 8 bases between. For the CDR3, the DNA is TGTGCCATCAGTGAGGAGGTAGGGCCCCAGCATTTT. It translates to CAISEEVGPQHF.

This clone appeared a single time. The rearrangement joins TRBV3-1 (or the pseudogene TRBV3-2) to TRBJ1-4, with TRBD1 identical over 7 bases. The germline V gene has CDR1 LGHDT and CDR2 YNNKEL (reference sequence). The trim removed 7 bases at V and 4 bases at J, leaving 6 bases unmatched. This CDR3 spans 14 amino acids. The CDR3, as DNA: TGTGCCAGCACCCAGGGGGGGTTTAATGAAAAACTGTTTTTT. It specifies CASTQGGFNEKLFF.

The chain is built from TRBV5-4 and TRBJ2-7; 12 nucleotides align to TRBD2. The CDR3 runs 15 residues. J was trimmed by 3 bases and V by 3 bases; bases with no gene match: 4. Germline values: CDR1 SGHNT, CDR2 YYREEE (reference sequence). The CDR3 here is CASSYTSGGFYEQYF. The CDR3 bases are TGTGCCAGCAGCTACACTAGCGGGGGGTTCTACGAGCAGTACTTC.

The chain links TRBV3-1 (or the pseudogene TRBV3-2) to TRBJ2-5; D is possibly TRBD2 (5 bases). The CDR3 contains 16 residues. CDR1 is LGHDT, CDR2 YNNKEL, per germline (reference sequence). Trimming shortened V by 0 bases and J by 5 bases, and 16 bases separated the two germline ends. The CDR3 loop is CASSQDPSASWETQYF. The CDR3 DNA sequence: TGTGCCAGCAGCCAAGATCCGTCGGCTAGCTGGGAGACCCAGTACTTC.